The T cell receptor beta chain under discussion was sequenced for a study of CD4 and CD8 cells across lung adenocarcinoma regions. The CDR3 extends over 12 amino acids. The germline V and J ends were trimmed by 6 bases and 7 bases, with 12 bases remaining between them. Samples came from patients with localized non-small cell lung adenocarcinoma. TCRdb recomputed calls from the PCR reads with MiXCR, one row per CDR3 protein. The sample has 25,000 or so distinct CDR3 sequences; about 50% are singletons. The sample consisted of CD4+ T cells from the center of a lung tumor. The chain combines TRBV12-3 or TRBV12-4 with TRBJ1-2, with D unresolved. This clonotype was sampled from a male donor with lung adenocarcinoma. The CD4 and CD8 labels of this study may be unreliable. CDR3 in DNA: TGTGCCAGCAGCCTCCGCCTCTCTGGCTACACCTTC. Protein product: CASSLRLSGYTF.